This T cell receptor beta chain was obtained from a study of T cell responses to AZD1222 COVID-19 vaccine. The overall study: Doses given second, at about 4 or about 12 weeks, were pooled.

The CDR3 is 15 residues long. Germline CDR1 is SGHRS and CDR2 is YFSETQ. V was pared by 4 bases and J by 7 bases, with 8 bases of the junction left unmatched. As concerns this clone: Its antigen is not identified.

Sequencing was performed with immunoSEQ multiplex PCR; in TCRdb, only in-frame clones are kept and a portion is missing. The sample consists of over 85,000 clones, roughly 90% of them appearing once. General study points: Only a handful of AZD1222 recipients tested seropositive at baseline. White British people made up most donors, females outnumbered males, and clonal diversity was possibly underestimated. No day 14 peak samples; only post-peak repertoires were characterized.

The receptor's source is an adult in good health. Sample: peripheral blood, taken on day 0 of AZD1222 vaccination. The rearrangement joins TRBV5-1 to TRBJ1-4; 9 bases are shared with TRBD1. CDR3 sequence: CASSPRTGEGEKLFF. DNA for the CDR3: TGCGCCAGCAGCCCTCGGACAGGGGAGGGTGAAAAACTGTTTTTT. The whole variable domain, filled in from reference TRBV5-1 and TRBJ1-4, reads KAGVTQTPRYLIKTRGQQVTLSCSPISGHRSVSWYQQTPGQGLQFLFEYFSETQRNKGNFPGRFSGRQFSNSRSEMNVSTLELGDSALYLCASSPRTGEGEKLFFGSGTQLSVL.